Following are 16 T cell receptor beta chains from one sample sequenced in a study of CD8+CD57+ T cells in acquired aplastic anemia. In patients chosen for sequencing, flow cytometry had shown CD8+CD57+ cell expansion. The template for TCR beta VDJ and CDR3 sequence profiling was genomic DNA. Via MiXCR, TCRdb re-called the reads, giving one row per CDR3 protein. The table lists a few hundred thousand distinct CDR3 sequences, roughly a third of them singletons, with 0.75% to 0.95% in the top ten. Source material: sorted CD4+, CD8+, or CD8+CD57+ T cells (not recorded which) from PBMCs. These receptors all stem from a human donor with aplastic anemia.

The chain combines TRBV4-2 with TRBJ1-5; TRBD1 might be the D (5 bases). Germline CDR1 LGHNA, CDR2 YNFKEQ. Deletions cut 1 base from V and 1 base from J, with 8 bases between. The length of the CDR3 is 15 residues. CDR3 nucleotide sequence: TGTGCCAGCAGCCAAGTTGGGGGGAGCAATCAGCCCCAGCATTTT. Translating it yields CASSQVGGSNQPQHF.

There are a few counts of this clonotype. The chain combines TRBV20-1 with TRBJ2-4, with D maybe TRBD1 (5 bases). The germline CDR1 and CDR2 sequences are DFQATT and SNEGSKA (reference sequence). The CDR3 sequence is 14 residues long. The ends were cut back, 1 base at V and 7 bases at J, with 14 bases in the middle. The CDR3 region is CSARGGRFVNIQYF. The DNA for the CDR3 is TGCAGTGCTAGAGGGGGCCGATTTGTCAACATTCAGTACTTC.

The chain recombines TRBV19 with TRBJ1-5; D is undetermined. Germline V lookup: CDR1 LNHDA, CDR2 SQIVND (reference sequence). Deletions cut 5 bases from V and 5 bases from J, with 13 bases between. This CDR3 has 14 residues. The CDR3 region is CASSPGSLYQPQHF. In DNA form, the CDR3 reads TGTGCCAGTAGTCCCGGGAGCTTATATCAGCCCCAGCATTTT.

This clonotype was detected many times. The chain joins TRBV2 to TRBJ1-5; possibly TRBD1 for D (5 bases). This CDR3 comprises 13 residues. In germline, CDR1 is SNHLY, CDR2 FYNNEI. Between the trimmed V and J ends, which lost 4 bases and 6 bases, there was a span of 10 bases. CDR3: CASSVQGSQPQHF. In nucleotides, the CDR3 is TGTGCCAGCAGTGTTCAGGGCTCTCAGCCCCAGCATTTT.

V usage is TRBV12-3 or TRBV12-4 and J usage is TRBJ2-3, with 9 bases lining up with TRBD2. This CDR3 has 16 residues. V was clipped by 2 bases and J by 5 bases; unmatched bases: 8. The CDR3: CASSLSLAGRQDTQYF. The CDR3 DNA is TGTGCCAGCAGTTTAAGCCTAGCGGGACGTCAAGATACGCAGTATTTT.

The chain employs TRBV11-1 and TRBJ2-2; D possibly matches TRBD1 or TRBD2 (5 bases each). The ends were cut back, 6 bases at V and 4 bases at J, with 18 bases in the middle. This CDR3 is 16 amino acids long. Germline loops: CDR1 SGHAT, CDR2 FQDESV (reference sequence). The CDR3 spells CASSPGTAGATGELFF. The CDR3 DNA follows: TGTGCCAGCAGTCCAGGGACCGCTGGGGCCACCGGGGAGCTGTTTTTT.

This clonotype occurred once. A clone one base away is much larger, so this may be a read error. This sequence joins TRBV9 and TRBJ2-7; D may be TRBD2 (5 bases). CDR1 is SGDLS and CDR2 is YYNGEE in the germline V gene. CDR3 size: 14 residues. This chain's CDR3 is CACSVGLEEYEQYF. The DNA for the CDR3 is TGTGCCTGCAGCGTAGGATTGGAGGAGTACGAGCAGTACTTC.

This clonotype was seen only a few times. The junction departs from the called germline gene at one end, perhaps through a read error. This sequence joins TRBV5-1 and TRBJ1-5; no reliable D call. The germline gives CDR1 SGHRS, CDR2 YFSETQ. This CDR3 spans 16 amino acids. This CDR3 reads CASSLGSQTSDQPQHF. The CDR3 coding sequence is TGCGCCAGCAGCTTGGGTAGCCAGACTAGCGATCAGCCCCAGCATTTT.

The chain couples TRBV11-2 to TRBJ2-1; 7 bases line up with TRBD2. The CDR3 extends over 14 amino acids. The germline CDR1 and CDR2 sequences are SGHAT and FQNNGV. J gave up 2 bases and V 11 bases, and 9 bases lay outside the gene matches. The CDR3 nucleotides read TGTGCCTGGAGTAGGGACTACACCTACAATGAGCAGTTCTTC. Its protein is CAWSRDYTYNEQFF.

This clonotype was counted many times. The rearrangement links TRBV12-3 or TRBV12-4 to TRBJ2-7; the D is unclear. V lost 3 bases and J 2 bases, leaving 5 bases between the germline ends. This CDR3 has 12 residues. CDR3: CASSLWTYEQYF. CDR3 nucleotide sequence: TGTGCCAGCAGTTTGTGGACCTACGAGCAGTACTTC.

This clonotype was found many times. This rearrangement joins TRBV7-8 to TRBJ1-2, with D possibly being TRBD1 (6 bases). Looked up from germline, CDR1 is SGHVS and CDR2 is FQNEAQ. CDR3 length equals 15 residues. Between the trimmed V and J ends, which lost 5 bases and 4 bases, there was a span of 17 bases. The CDR3 loop is CASSPEGVGFYGYTF. For the CDR3, the DNA is TGTGCCAGCAGCCCAGAGGGGGTCGGGTTCTATGGCTACACCTTC.

V and J are TRBV7-8 and TRBJ2-3; D might be TRBD1 or TRBD2, each matching 5 bases. The CDR3 is 17 residues long. Germline V gene data show CDR1 as SGHVS and CDR2 as FQNEAQ. Trimming cost V 5 bases and J 3 bases, with 21 bases left between them. The CDR3 loop reads CASSQLNRGTWTDTQYF. CDR3 nucleotides: TGTGCCAGCAGCCAATTGAATCGGGGCACATGGACAGATACGCAGTATTTT.

The chain is built from TRBV12-3 or TRBV12-4 and TRBJ2-1, with D maybe TRBD2 (6 bases). This CDR3 is 14 amino acids long. V was trimmed by 1 base and J by 7 bases, leaving 11 bases between them. The CDR3 protein is CASSLGMGGNEQFF. CDR3 DNA sequence: TGTGCCAGCAGTTTAGGTATGGGGGGTAATGAGCAGTTCTTC.

This clonotype was detected many times. V and J are TRBV29-1 and TRBJ1-5; D perhaps matches TRBD1 (6 bases). Germline V CDR1 and CDR2: SQVTM, ANQGSEA. The CDR3 is 13 residues long. V was trimmed by 6 bases and J by 0 bases, leaving 9 bases between them. In nucleotides, the CDR3 is TGCAGCGTAGGGGGAAATAGCAATCAGCCCCAGCATTTT. Protein sequence: CSVGGNSNQPQHF.

Many counts were recorded for this clonotype. The chain uses TRBV19 and TRBJ2-3, with D uncertain. Germline CDR1 reads LNHDA; CDR2 reads SQIVND (reference sequence). The CDR3 contains 12 residues. V was pared by 5 bases and J by 4 bases, with 7 bases between. In DNA, the CDR3 is TGTGCCAGTAGTTTCGTAGCAGATACGCAGTATTTT. Translation gives CASSFVADTQYF.

This clonotype was detected ten times or more. J is TRBJ1-4 and V is TRBV2; unclear D gene. V gave up 6 bases and J gave up 4 bases, with 12 bases separating them. The CDR3 spans 14 residues. The V gene's germline CDR1 is SNHLY and CDR2 FYNNEI. The CDR3 DNA is TGTGCCAGCAGGGGAGACGGGAGTAATGAAAAACTGTTTTTT. Protein product: CASRGDGSNEKLFF.